Each of the 13 T cell receptor beta chains below was sequenced from the same sample in a study of Ad26.COV2.S vaccination and SARS-CoV-2 variants. Treatment meaning: roughly 19 received Ad26.COV2.S at low or high dose, single or two shots; about 5 received placebo; per-sample allocation not given. Day 63 after the first vaccine or placebo injection was the time point for sampling. Assay used: immunoSEQ multiplex PCR; TCRdb lists only in-frame clones, some missing. The sample includes over 250,000 clones, 80% to 90% seen only once; the top ten take around 3%. The source was peripheral blood, collected in a trial of Ad26.COV2.S vaccine versus placebo. The source is a person aged 18-60 years who received the Ad26.COV2.S COVID-19 vaccine or a placebo.

This chain links TRBV6-1 with TRBJ2-7, with TRBD1 matching 8 bases. V gave up 6 bases and J gave up 2 bases; unmatched junction bases: 9. Germline CDR1 is MNHNS and CDR2 is SASEGT. The CDR3 has 15 residues. This CDR3 reads CASSLGQGVPYEQYF. In DNA, the CDR3 is TGTGCCAGCAGCCTTGGACAGGGAGTCCCCTACGAGCAGTACTTC.

The chain employs TRBV10-3 and TRBJ1-3; 7 bases line up with TRBD1. The germline V gene has CDR1 ENHRY and CDR2 SYGVKD. V shed 7 bases, J shed 1 base, and the junction held 4 bases outside the gene matches. The CDR3 length is 14 residues. CDR3 nucleotide sequence: TGTGCCATCACCCGGGACAGATCTGGAAACACCATATATTTT. Translating it yields CAITRDRSGNTIYF.

The CDR3 sequence is CASSLGDRERDTQYF. In DNA form, the CDR3 reads TGCGCCAGCAGCTTGGGTGACAGGGAACGAGATACGCAGTATTTT. The chain joins TRBV5-1 to TRBJ2-3; TRBD1 matches at 7 bases. Trimming at V came to 0 bases and at J to 5 bases, leaving 6 bases not matched to a gene. Germline CDR1 and CDR2: SGHRS and YFSETQ. The CDR3 has 15 residues.

This clone was seen a few times. The genes are TRBV12-5 and TRBJ1-1, with TRBD1 matching 9 bases. The CDR3 length is 19 residues. V shed 1 base and J 1 base; nucleotides not matched to a gene: 13. Germline V gene lookup returns CDR1 LGHNT and CDR2 FRNRAP. The CDR3 DNA reads TGTGCTAGTGGTTTGGCCAGGTTCATGGGGGGACAGGGGAACACTGAAGCTTTCTTT. Translated: CASGLARFMGGQGNTEAFF.

J is TRBJ2-5 and V is TRBV7-2; D call uncertain. CDR3 length: 13 residues. The germline V gene encodes CDR1 SGHTA and CDR2 FQGNSA. Trimming removed 4 bases from V and 1 base from J, with 7 bases in between. The CDR3 is CASSSRAQETQYF. The CDR3 nucleotides read TGTGCCAGCAGCTCCCGGGCCCAAGAGACCCAGTACTTC.

The chain joins TRBV10-3 to TRBJ1-1; D is perhaps TRBD1 (5 bases). CDR3 length: 17 residues. Germline V gene lookup returns CDR1 ENHRY and CDR2 SYGVKD. V shed 0 bases and J shed 6 bases, with 20 bases lying between them. CDR3 nucleotide sequence: TGTGCCATCAGTGAGTCGATGTCGGGGGGATCAACCTCTGAAGCTTTCTTT. Amino acid sequence: CAISESMSGGSTSEAFF.

This clone was recorded only once. J is TRBJ2-2 and V is TRBV30, with D possibly matching TRBD1 (5 bases). V lost 3 bases to trimming and J lost 6 bases, with 11 bases between them. CDR1 is GTSNPN, CDR2 SVGIG, per germline (reference sequence). There are 13 residues in the CDR3. The CDR3 bases are TGTGCCTGGAGCAGGGTCTTTCCCGGGGAGCTGTTTTTT. This encodes CAWSRVFPGELFF.

The chain joins TRBV25-1 to TRBJ2-2; TRBD1 might be the D (5 bases). The CDR3 loop spans 15 amino acids. V was pared by 4 bases and J by 7 bases, with 16 bases between. Germline V lookup: CDR1 MGHDK, CDR2 SYGVNS. CDR3 residues: CASSVRVGAGGELFF. The CDR3 region has the DNA TGTGCCAGCAGTGTTCGAGTAGGGGCCGGCGGGGAGCTGTTTTTT. Full variable domain (outside the CDR3, taken from reference TRBV25-1 and TRBJ2-2): EADIYQTPRYLVIGTGKKITLECSQTMGHDKMYWYQQDPGMELHLIHYSYGVNSTEKGDLSSESTVSRIRTEHFPLTLESARPSHTSQYLCASSVRVGAGGELFFGEGSRLTVL.

In the case of this clone: At the DNA level, this CDR3 is encoded by other sequences in the same sample as well. The V and J genes are TRBV28 and TRBJ2-7; possible D gene TRBD1, 5 bases. Trimming cost V 2 bases and J 4 bases, with 6 bases left between them. The CDR3 runs to 12 residues. Germline CDR1 MDHEN, CDR2 SYDVKM. The CDR3 DNA sequence: TGTGCCAGCAGTTTAAGGGGTTACGAGCAGTACTTC. Translation: CASSLRGYEQYF.

The rearrangement links TRBV5-1 to TRBJ2-2; the match to TRBD2 covers 11 bases. V gave up 5 bases and J gave up 6 bases; unmatched junction bases: 9. The CDR3 loop spans 16 amino acids. Germline lookup yields CDR1 SGHRS and CDR2 YFSETQ. The CDR3 bases are TGCGCCAGCAGTACACCGGCTAGCGGGAGGCCCGGGGAGCTGTTTTTT. Protein sequence: CASSTPASGRPGELFF.

V is TRBV2 and J is TRBJ1-1; D gene uncertain. Trimming shortened V by 5 bases and J by 7 bases, and 8 bases separated the two germline ends. CDR1 is SNHLY, CDR2 FYNNEI, per germline. The CDR3 covers 11 residues. The CDR3 protein is CASSTYLEAFF. CDR3 in DNA: TGTGCCAGCAGTACCTACCTTGAAGCTTTCTTT.

This chain joins TRBV3-1 (or the pseudogene TRBV3-2) and TRBJ1-2, with 8 bases fitting TRBD1. Unmatched junction bases numbered 9, after V lost 3 bases and J lost 6 bases. The CDR3 has 15 residues. Germline CDR1 is LGHDT and CDR2 is YNNKEL (reference sequence). CDR3 residues: CASSQRTRGLDGYTF. The CDR3 bases are TGTGCCAGCAGCCAGAGAACCAGGGGGCTTGATGGCTACACCTTC.

The J gene is TRBJ1-2, the V gene TRBV18; D unresolved. Germline V lookup: CDR1 KGHSH, CDR2 LQKENI. Trimming cost V 3 bases and J 3 bases, with 8 bases left between them. The CDR3 contains 13 residues. The CDR3 is CASSPLGDYGYTF. The DNA for the CDR3 is TGTGCCAGCTCACCCCTTGGGGACTATGGCTACACCTTC.